Reported below is one T cell receptor (beta chain). Its antigen is unidentified. This entry belongs to a study of blood T cells in healthy people across ages. Study-wide findings and caveats: Unsorted PBMC input precluded a conclusive naive versus antigen-experienced comparison.

A second PCR of 7 to 11 cycles used a sample-barcoded 5' primer and a J-beta primer mix. Each sample provided no less than 3 million CDR3-containing paired-end reads. TCRdb ran MiXCR on the 5' RACE reads and lists one entry per CDR3 protein. The sample carries 1.2 million to 1.5 million distinct CDR3 sequences, around 55% recorded once. Germline V gene sequence: CDR1 SQVTM, CDR2 ANQGSEA. Trimming pared 4 bases from V and 5 bases from J, leaving 19 bases between. CDR3 length equals 15 residues. Sequencing used blood. The chain uses TRBV29-1 and TRBJ2-3; the D call may be TRBD1 or TRBD2 (6 bases each). This clonotype was obtained from a man between 18 and 29 years old in good health. The CDR3 spells CSVGGAGEHEDTQYF. Written as DNA, the CDR3 is TGCAGCGTTGGGGGGGCAGGGGAGCATGAAGATACGCAGTATTTT.